This TCR beta chain is drawn from a study of blood T cell repertoires in COVID-19. Study as a whole: T cells, B-cell-depleted T cells, or PBMCs supplied cDNA or gDNA.

The protocol was immunoSEQ multiplex PCR, while the TCRdb copy is restricted to in-frame clones and leaves out a portion. Among 50,000 or so clones listed, approximately 88% were seen once. The CDR3 extends over 15 amino acids. V was cut by 0 bases and J by 4 bases, with 12 bases left in between. The germline V gene has CDR1 MNHEY and CDR2 SVGAGI. The rearrangement links TRBV6-5 to TRBJ1-2; D is undetermined. Sequenced sample: peripheral blood. The receptor's source is a man aged 65 to 85 with acute or convalescent COVID-19. CDR3 in amino acids: CASSYSDSTLYGYTF. The CDR3 DNA sequence: TGTGCCAGCAGTTACTCTGACTCCACCCTCTATGGCTACACCTTC.